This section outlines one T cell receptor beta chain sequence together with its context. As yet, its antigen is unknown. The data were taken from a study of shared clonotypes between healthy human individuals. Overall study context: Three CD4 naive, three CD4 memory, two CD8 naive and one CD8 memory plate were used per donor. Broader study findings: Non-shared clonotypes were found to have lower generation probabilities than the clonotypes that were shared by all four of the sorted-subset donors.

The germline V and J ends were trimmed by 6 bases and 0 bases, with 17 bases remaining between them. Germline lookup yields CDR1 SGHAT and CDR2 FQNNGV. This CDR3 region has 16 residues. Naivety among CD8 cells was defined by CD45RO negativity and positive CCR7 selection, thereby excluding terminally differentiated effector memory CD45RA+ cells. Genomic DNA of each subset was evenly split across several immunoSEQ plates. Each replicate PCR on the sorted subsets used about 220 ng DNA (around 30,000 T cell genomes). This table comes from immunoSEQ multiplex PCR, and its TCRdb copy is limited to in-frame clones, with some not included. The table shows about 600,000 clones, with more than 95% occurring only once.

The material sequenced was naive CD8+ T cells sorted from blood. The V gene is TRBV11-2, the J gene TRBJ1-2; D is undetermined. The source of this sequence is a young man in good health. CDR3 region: CASSSSRGRTNYGYTF. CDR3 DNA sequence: TGTGCCAGCAGTTCGAGCCGAGGCAGGACTAACTATGGCTACACCTTC.